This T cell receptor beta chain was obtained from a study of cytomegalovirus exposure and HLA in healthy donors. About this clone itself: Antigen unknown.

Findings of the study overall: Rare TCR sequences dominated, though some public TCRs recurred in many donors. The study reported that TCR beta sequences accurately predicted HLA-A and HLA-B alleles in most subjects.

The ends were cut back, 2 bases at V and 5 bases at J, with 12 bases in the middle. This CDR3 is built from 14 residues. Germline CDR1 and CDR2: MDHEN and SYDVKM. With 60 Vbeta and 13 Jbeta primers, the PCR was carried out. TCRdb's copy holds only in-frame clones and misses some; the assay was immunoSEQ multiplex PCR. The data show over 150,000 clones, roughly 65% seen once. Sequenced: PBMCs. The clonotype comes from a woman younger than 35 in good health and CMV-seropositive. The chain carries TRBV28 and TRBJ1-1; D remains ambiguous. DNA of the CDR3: TGTGCCAGCAGTTTAGGATTCGGGAAAACTGAAGCTTTCTTT. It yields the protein CASSLGFGKTEAFF.